This T cell receptor (beta chain) was observed in a study of beta chain features in type 1 diabetes. Study background: Sorted cells, roughly 100,000,000 in number, were examined across all samples.

Via the markers CD45RO/CCR7/CD25/CD127/CD95/CD27, stem cell-like memory, regulatory, central memory and naive CD4+ cells were sorted. This clone was recorded a few times. Antigen specificity is unknown. The sample holds other DNA sequences that translate to the same CDR3. Notes on the study in general: These data did not resolve whether HLA type affects TCRB rearrangement. Within patients, naive, central memory and Treg TCRB repertoires seemed more similar than within healthy donors.

The germline V and J ends were trimmed by 2 bases and 5 bases, with 5 bases remaining between them. Germline CDR1 reads MNHEY; CDR2 reads SMNVEV (reference sequence). The CDR3 has 12 residues. Reverse transcribing all isolated RNA meant expressed TCRB transcripts were sequenced. Sequencing was performed with immunoSEQ multiplex PCR; in TCRdb, only in-frame clones are kept and a portion is missing. The repertoire has roughly 500,000 clones, roughly 10% of them found once; the top ten carry 0.04% to 0.05%. The chain has TRBV27 and TRBJ2-3, with D unclear. Specimen: naive CD4+ T cells from blood. The TCR originated in a woman aged 18-29 years in good health. The CDR3 coding sequence is TGTGCCAGCAGTTTAAGTGGAGATACGCAGTATTTT. Translation gives CASSLSGDTQYF.